One and the same sample provided the 10 T cell receptor beta chains below, sequenced in a study of T cells in Graves' hyperthyroidism and ophthalmopathy. The TCR beta CDR3 regions underwent amplification using RNA transcripts as the source. RT-PCR in the first round (using the HTBI primer set) targeted the TCR CDR3. One entry per CDR3 protein results from TCRdb running MiXCR on the multiplex PCR reads. The sample yields fewer than 650,000 distinct CDR3 sequences, about 15% seen once. The sequenced sample was blood. Every receptor here comes from a woman in her 30s with Graves' hyperthyroidism that later progressed to Graves' ophthalmopathy.

This clonotype was counted ten times or more. The chain recombines TRBV11-2 with TRBJ2-5; D is possibly TRBD1 (6 bases). V was pared by 0 bases and J by 3 bases, with 11 bases between. The CDR3 consists of 15 residues. Germline lookup yields CDR1 SGHAT and CDR2 FQNNGV. The CDR3 here is CASSLDSGAEETQYF. The CDR3 nucleotides read TGTGCCAGCAGCTTAGATTCAGGGGCCGAAGAGACCCAGTACTTC. Drawing the rest from reference TRBV11-2 and TRBJ2-5, the complete variable domain is EAGVAQSPRYKIIEKRQSVAFWCNPISGHATLYWYQQILGQGPKLLIQFQNNGVVDDSQLPKDRFSAERLKGVDSTLKIQPAKLEDSAVYLCASSLDSGAEETQYFGPGTRLLVL.

This clonotype appeared many times. CDR3 sequence: CSVASGNTDTQYF. The CDR3 bases are TGCAGCGTTGCTAGCGGGAACACAGATACGCAGTATTTT. The chain employs TRBV29-1 and TRBJ2-3; 9 bases fit TRBD2. The CDR3 totals 13 residues. CDR1 is SQVTM, CDR2 ANQGSEA, per germline. V lost 4 bases and J lost 2; bases outside the gene matches: 1.

This clonotype appeared many times. J is TRBJ1-2 and V is TRBV6-5; D possibly corresponds to TRBD1 (5 bases). The CDR3 extends over 16 amino acids. Germline-derived CDR1 and CDR2 are MNHEY and SVGAGI. The V end lost 0 bases, the J end lost 4 bases, and 15 bases lay between the germline ends. For the CDR3, the DNA is TGTGCCAGCAGTTACTCGAGGGGCAGGGCGGCCTATGGCTACACCTTC. Translation gives CASSYSRGRAAYGYTF.

In its sample, this clonotype was seen many times. CDR3 protein: CASSYSYRTSTDTQYF. The CDR3 DNA follows: TGTGCCAGCAGTTACTCGTACAGAACTAGCACAGATACGCAGTATTTT. The chain combines TRBV6-5 with TRBJ2-3, with D unclear. Trimming removed 0 bases from V and 0 bases from J, with 10 bases in between. This CDR3 contains 16 residues. Germline CDR1 MNHEY, CDR2 SVGAGI.

This clonotype was seen only a few times. The rearrangement links TRBV27 to TRBJ2-3; 9 positions agree with TRBD2. Germline V gene data show CDR1 as MNHEY and CDR2 as SMNVEV (reference sequence). V was pared by 2 bases and J by 0 bases, with 6 bases of the junction left unmatched. This CDR3 has 17 amino acids. For the CDR3, the DNA is TGTGCCAGCAGTTTAGCGGGAGGGCCGGGTAGCACAGATACGCAGTATTTT. This codes for CASSLAGGPGSTDTQYF.

This clonotype has a count of ten or more. Written as DNA, the CDR3 is TGTGCCACCACCGACAGGGTAGAAGCTGAAGCTTTCTTT. Its translation is CATTDRVEAEAFF. This sequence joins TRBV19 and TRBJ1-1, with TRBD1 identical over 7 bases. V dropped 10 bases and J dropped 6; count of bases not matched to a gene: 11. CDR1 and CDR2 from the germline V gene are LNHDA and SQIVND (reference sequence). The CDR3 extends over 13 amino acids.

This chain links TRBV4-1 with TRBJ2-3; no definite D call. The CDR3 is 12 amino acids. CDR1 and CDR2 (germline): MGHRA, YSYEKL. Trimming left V 3 bases short and J 5 bases short, with 6 bases between. The CDR3 bases are TGCGCCAGCAGCCACGATATAGATACGCAGTATTTT. It translates to CASSHDIDTQYF.

The J gene is TRBJ2-3, the V gene TRBV3-1, with D perhaps TRBD1 (6 bases). CDR3 length: 15 residues. Germline V gives CDR1 LGHDT, CDR2 YNNKEL (reference sequence). Between the trimmed V and J ends, which lost 5 bases and 3 bases, there was a span of 15 bases. The CDR3 DNA is TGTGCCAGCAGCAGTCCCCAGGGGTTTACAGATACGCAGTATTTT. Protein product: CASSSPQGFTDTQYF.

This clonotype was detected ten times or more. The chain combines TRBV12-3 or TRBV12-4 with TRBJ2-1; 11 nucleotides agree with TRBD1. This CDR3 contains 17 residues. Unmatched junction bases numbered 9, after V lost 5 bases and J lost 3 bases. CDR3 sequence (DNA): TGTGCCAGCAGTCGATATTCCGGGACAGGGGGCTACAATGAGCAGTTCTTC. Residues: CASSRYSGTGGYNEQFF.

V usage is TRBV25-1 and J usage is TRBJ1-4, with no clear D. CDR3 length: 11 amino acids. V dropped 7 bases and J dropped 7 bases, with 7 bases sitting between them. CDR1 is MGHDK, CDR2 SYGVNS, per germline. The chain's CDR3 is CASNLGEKLFF. The CDR3 DNA reads TGTGCCAGCAATCTTGGTGAAAAACTGTTTTTT.